This TCR beta chain comes out of a study of blood T cells in healthy people across ages. The table lists this clonotype with a few counts. This CDR3 has 15 residues. Trimming removed 5 bases at V and 1 base at J, with 14 bases between. The V gene's germline CDR1 is LGHNA and CDR2 YNFKEQ. A J-beta primer mix and a sample-barcoded 5' primer were used in a second PCR of roughly 6 to 11 cycles. TCRdb reanalysed the 5' RACE reads using MiXCR and keeps one entry per CDR3 protein. In the table there are more than 900,000 distinct CDR3 sequences, about 25% of which are singletons. The same sample was also studied in work on T cells of mothers and their children. As that report states: The people who donated were a few healthy Caucasian mothers and their six children. There were no persistent microchimeric T cell clones detected.

This chain links TRBV4-2 with TRBJ2-5, with D maybe TRBD2 (6 bases). The sequenced sample consisted of blood. The source is a girl aged 2 to 10 in good health. CDR3 nucleotides: TGTGCCAGCAGCGTCCTTGGGGGGATCCAAGAGACCCAGTACTTC. Translating it yields CASSVLGGIQETQYF.